These 24 T cell receptor beta chains originate from one sample sequenced in a study of OX40 agonist ivuxolimab in advanced cancers. TCRdb keeps only in-frame clones here, not all; method: immunoSEQ multiplex PCR. The sample records approximately 60,000 clones, 87% being singletons. The sample consisted of CD4+ or CD8+ T cells sorted from blood, taken in a trial of the OX40 agonist ivuxolimab. The receptors come from an adult with an advanced solid tumor such as melanoma, head and neck, liver or kidney cancer.

This sequence joins TRBV11-2 and TRBJ1-2; D is ambiguous. The CDR3 has 13 amino acids. The germline CDR1 and CDR2 sequences are SGHAT and FQNNGV. Trimming removed 0 bases at V and 4 bases at J, with 6 bases between. The CDR3 here is CASSLDRTYGYTF. The DNA for the CDR3 is TGTGCCAGCAGCTTAGACCGGACCTATGGCTACACCTTC.

The chain recombines TRBV7-2 with TRBJ1-2, with D tentatively TRBD1 (6 bases). The V gene's germline CDR1 is SGHTA and CDR2 FQGNSA. V lost 5 bases and J lost 2, with 21 bases in between. The CDR3 runs 17 residues. CDR3 sequence reads: CASSPQGRGGTNYGYTF. The CDR3 DNA reads TGTGCCAGCAGCCCCCAGGGGAGGGGGGGGACCAACTATGGCTACACCTTC.

This clone showed up just once. The chain recombines TRBV7-2 with TRBJ1-2; D remains unclear. Germline-derived CDR1 and CDR2 are SGHTA and FQGNSA. Trimming pared 3 bases from V and 4 bases from J, leaving 12 bases between. This CDR3 spans 14 amino acids. The CDR3 sequence: CASSLGWQSYGYTF. CDR3 nucleotide sequence: TGTGCCAGCAGCTTGGGGTGGCAGAGCTATGGCTACACCTTC.

CDR3 in amino acids: CASSFEGYNSPLHF. CDR3 in DNA: TGCGCCAGCAGCTTTGAGGGGTACAATTCACCCCTCCACTTT. The chain links TRBV5-1 to TRBJ1-6; D may be TRBD1 (5 bases). Germline V lookup: CDR1 SGHRS, CDR2 YFSETQ. The CDR3 contains 14 residues. V lost 2 bases and J lost 7, with 10 bases in between.

The chain couples TRBV11-2 to TRBJ2-1; 9 nucleotides align to TRBD1. The V gene end was trimmed by 2 bases and the J gene end by 6 bases; junction bases not matched to a gene: 8. CDR1 is SGHAT and CDR2 is FQNNGV in the germline V gene. The CDR3 totals 16 residues. CDR3 residues: CASSLYTGGWSNEQFF. The CDR3 bases are TGTGCCAGCAGCTTATATACAGGGGGCTGGAGCAATGAGCAGTTCTTC.

V is TRBV2 and J is TRBJ2-6; 9 bases match TRBD1. CDR1 is SNHLY and CDR2 is FYNNEI in the germline V gene. The CDR3 has 16 residues. Losses at the gene ends were 10 bases for V and 0 bases for J; bases not matched to a gene: 7. CDR3 sequence (DNA): TGTGCCACTCCGGGACAGGGAGGCTCTGGGGCCAACGTCCTGACTTTC. Its protein product is CATPGQGGSGANVLTF.

This chain uses TRBV6-1 with TRBJ2-7; TRBD2 agrees at 7 bases. CDR1 and CDR2 (germline): MNHNS, SASEGT. V was clipped by 2 bases and J by 0 bases; unmatched bases: 7. The CDR3 has 16 residues. The CDR3 reads CASSELERGRSYEQYF. The DNA of the CDR3 is TGTGCCAGCAGTGAATTGGAGCGGGGACGCTCCTACGAGCAGTACTTC.

The chain employs TRBV11-2 and TRBJ2-3; 7 bases map to TRBD2. J lost 5 bases, V lost 6 bases, and 14 bases had no gene match. This CDR3 contains 16 residues. Germline lookup yields CDR1 SGHAT and CDR2 FQNNGV. In DNA form, the CDR3 reads TGTGCCAGCAGTAGAGCGGGAATTACCGTGTTAGATACGCAGTATTTT. It is translated as CASSRAGITVLDTQYF.

The sample holds one count of this clone. V gene TRBV5-1 combines with J gene TRBJ1-2, with D perhaps TRBD1 (6 bases). V was pared by 7 bases and J by 5 bases, with 15 bases between. From germline, CDR1 is SGHRS and CDR2 YFSETQ. The CDR3 spans 13 residues. This CDR3 is CASAEDSQYGYTF. The CDR3 DNA reads TGCGCCAGCGCGGAGGACAGCCAGTATGGCTACACCTTC. Complete variable domain (other parts from reference TRBV5-1 and TRBJ1-2): KAGVTQTPRYLIKTRGQQVTLSCSPISGHRSVSWYQQTPGQGLQFLFEYFSETQRNKGNFPGRFSGRQFSNSRSEMNVSTLELGDSALYLCASAEDSQYGYTFGSGTRLTVV.

This sequence joins TRBV12-2 and TRBJ2-3; the table calls TRBD2, which could not be checked here. TRBV12-2 is listed as a pseudogene. CDR3 size: 20 residues. The CDR3 sequence is CASRLASSGGADPYTDTQYF. DNA of the CDR3: TGTGCAAGTCGCTTAGCGTCGAGCGGGGGAGCCGACCCTTACACAGATACGCAGTATTTT.

The V gene is TRBV27, the J gene TRBJ1-1; 8 nucleotides match TRBD1. CDR1 and CDR2 from the germline V gene are MNHEY and SMNVEV (reference sequence). Trimming cost V 6 bases and J 2 bases; bases outside gene matches: 8. The CDR3 contains 15 residues. CDR3 residues: CASRGRQGINTEAFF. The CDR3 DNA sequence: TGTGCCAGCAGGGGGAGACAGGGGATAAACACTGAAGCTTTCTTT.

V and J are TRBV4-2 and TRBJ2-3; 10 bases match TRBD2. The CDR3 sequence is 15 residues long. The V segment lost 2 bases and the J segment 5 bases; nucleotides outside the gene matches: 4. Germline assignment: CDR1 LGHNA and CDR2 YNFKEQ. The CDR3 coding sequence is TGTGCCAGCAGCCAACTAGCGGGGGCCGTAGATACGCAGTATTTT. Translated: CASSQLAGAVDTQYF.

V usage is TRBV29-1 and J usage is TRBJ2-2, with 11 bases matching TRBD2. CDR1 and CDR2 (germline): SQVTM, ANQGSEA. The V and J ends lost 6 bases and 7 bases, in that order; junction bases with no gene match: 7. The CDR3 is 14 residues long. In DNA, the CDR3 is TGCAGCGTCGCAGCCGGGACTAGCGGCGGGGAGCTGTTTTTT. Protein sequence: CSVAAGTSGGELFF.

The rearrangement joins TRBV4-2 to TRBJ1-2, with a tentative D call TRBD1 (5 bases). This CDR3 is built from 15 residues. V lost 0 bases, J lost 8 bases, and 16 bases lay in between. Germline CDR1 and CDR2: LGHNA and YNFKEQ. The CDR3 DNA follows: TGTGCCAGCAGCCAAGAACGTGAAGGGGCGAAGGGCTACACCTTC. Translated, it gives CASSQEREGAKGYTF.

V and J are TRBV7-9 and TRBJ1-2, with D unresolved. V was trimmed by 0 bases and J by 8 bases, leaving 13 bases between them. This CDR3 is built from 14 residues. CDR1 and CDR2 from the germline V gene are SEHNR and FQNEAQ (reference sequence). The CDR3 DNA sequence: TGTGCCAGCAGCTTAGCGGACGGGCTTGGAGGCTACACCTTC. Its protein product is CASSLADGLGGYTF.

The chain has TRBV7-8 and TRBJ1-2; no firm D call. The CDR3 is 14 residues long. The V and J ends lost 1 base and 2 bases respectively, with 8 bases between them. Germline V CDR1 and CDR2: SGHVS, FQNEAQ. In nucleotides, the CDR3 is TGTGCCAGCAGCTTAGTAGCGGGGAACTATGGCTACACCTTC. This gives the protein CASSLVAGNYGYTF.

This chain connects TRBV11-2 to TRBJ1-2; D is unclear. The CDR3 extends over 14 amino acids. Looked up from germline, CDR1 is SGHAT and CDR2 is FQNNGV. V lost 5 bases and J lost 4, with 14 bases in between. CDR3 sequence (DNA): TGTGCCAGCAGCCCCGCACCGGGGATCTATGGCTACACCTTC. Its protein is CASSPAPGIYGYTF.

The chain links TRBV7-2 to TRBJ1-1; D remains unclear. Looked up from germline, CDR1 is SGHTA and CDR2 is FQGNSA. The CDR3 has 14 amino acids. V was clipped by 1 base and J by 1 base, with 7 bases between them. The CDR3: CASSLGNKNTEAFF. CDR3 bases: TGTGCCAGCAGCTTAGGAAACAAGAACACTGAAGCTTTCTTT.

This chain links TRBV11-3 with TRBJ2-7, with 7 bases that match TRBD1. The V segment lost 5 bases and the J segment 5 bases; nucleotides outside the gene matches: 9. Per the germline V gene, CDR1 is SGHNT and CDR2 is YENEEA. The CDR3 length is 14 residues. DNA for the CDR3: TGTGCCAGCAGCCCCCGGGACAGAGGTAACGAGCAGTACTTC. This gives the protein CASSPRDRGNEQYF.

V gene TRBV2 combines with J gene TRBJ2-7, with D possibly being TRBD2 (6 bases). The V end lost 8 bases, the J end lost 7 bases, and 9 bases lay between the germline ends. The CDR3 has 10 residues. CDR1 SNHLY and CDR2 FYNNEI come from the germline V gene. CDR3: CASQEGEQYF. The CDR3 coding sequence is TGTGCCAGCCAGGAGGGGGAGCAGTACTTC.

The V call is TRBV5-1, the J call TRBJ1-1; D not certain. CDR1 is SGHRS and CDR2 is YFSETQ in the germline V gene. V was pared by 1 base and J by 0 bases, with 13 bases between. This CDR3 is built from 16 residues. Here the CDR3 reads CASSLTSWVMNTEAFF. CDR3 nucleotide sequence: TGCGCCAGCAGCTTGACCAGCTGGGTCATGAACACTGAAGCTTTCTTT.

The chain carries TRBV9 and TRBJ2-1; TRBD1 agrees at 10 bases. This CDR3 has 16 residues. The germline V gene encodes CDR1 SGDLS and CDR2 YYNGEE. The trim removed 0 bases at V and 8 bases at J, leaving 8 bases unmatched. CDR3 sequence reads: CASSVAVTGGWYEQFF. As DNA, the CDR3 is TGTGCCAGCAGCGTAGCGGTGACAGGGGGCTGGTATGAGCAGTTCTTC.

The chain combines TRBV7-8 with TRBJ1-3, with 7 positions matching TRBD1. The CDR3 has 15 amino acids. The junction had 7 bases not matched to a gene; V was cut back by 5 bases and J by 3 bases. Germline V gene sequence: CDR1 SGHVS, CDR2 FQNEAQ. The DNA of the CDR3 is TGTGCCAGCAGCGGGGGAGGGGGCATTGGAAACACCATATATTTT. This translates into CASSGGGGIGNTIYF.

V gene TRBV27 combines with J gene TRBJ1-2; D gene uncertain. Trimming took off 6 bases at V and 0 bases at J, with 8 bases between the two ends. Germline V gene sequence: CDR1 MNHEY, CDR2 SMNVEV (reference sequence). The CDR3 runs 13 residues. The CDR3 is CASSERPNYGYTF. The CDR3 bases are TGTGCCAGCAGCGAGCGTCCTAACTATGGCTACACCTTC.